The sequence of this TCR beta chain was determined in a study of T cells in Graves' hyperthyroidism and ophthalmopathy (dated by TCRdb to between 2017 and 2020). Regarding the research as a whole: TCR V-J signatures able to tell the groups apart were searched for in a discovery cohort of 90 to 100 patients, of whom 40 to 45 had Graves' ophthalmopathy and roughly 59 had stable Graves' hyperthyroidism. In addition, the study compared T-cell repertoires in thyroid tissue and in blood from several Graves' hyperthyroidism patients. The paper reports TCR Vbeta CDR3 sequencing of approximately 140 peripheral blood samples: 43 ophthalmopathy, about 75 hyperthyroidism and approximately 17 progressor patients. The roughly 91 discovery patients were randomly divided into training and test sets at a 7:3 ratio. After blood sampling, hyperthyroidism patients were treated with methimazole at a starting dose of 30 mg daily, and ophthalmopathy patients were treated with high-dose intravenous methylprednisolone. Prospective prediction of ophthalmopathy was tested in an independent validation cohort consisting of roughly 20 hyperthyroidism patients and around 17 patients who later progressed to ophthalmopathy. Broad study findings and their caveats: During validation, the model predicted progression to ophthalmopathy a median of around six months ahead of onset, with almost 71% sensitivity and more than 72% specificity. A model built on a 13 V-J signature distinguished ophthalmopathy from stable hyperthyroidism, reaching roughly 88% sensitivity and 81.08% specificity in cross-validation and 80%/75% in testing. Most expanded thyroid clonotypes (frequency above 0.001) were also detected in blood, a finding suggesting that blood repertoires may reflect thyroid immune responses. No statistical method was used to fix the sample size in advance, and group allocation was not hidden from the investigators.

Stable Graves' hyperthyroidism was defined as the absence of progression to ophthalmopathy over 18 months of follow-up. Hyperthyroidism patients were newly diagnosed, had a disease duration of under 2 months, and were aged 18 to 65 years. Patients with uncontrolled infections, other autoimmune diseases, pregnancy or lactation were excluded. Diagnoses were based on clinical symptoms, serum thyroxine and TRAb, thyroid ultrasound and orbital computed tomography. Total RNA was extracted with Trizol reagent, and quality was checked on an Agilent 2100 Bioanalyzer. With regard to this clonotype: Its antigen remains unidentified. The record has no base qualities; no much larger clone is one base away.

The TCR beta CDR3 regions were amplified from RNA transcripts. The TCR CDR3 was subjected to a first round of RT-PCR using the HTBI primer set and the Qiagen OneStep RT-PCR kit. Libraries were constructed in a second round of multiplex PCR, after which size selection and purification were performed. The libraries were sequenced on an Illumina HiSeq2000 using paired-end 100 bp reads. The authors' analysis ran thus. Raw data were processed with SOAPnuke, discarding reads with adapters, uncalled bases, mean Phred below 15, or no exact constant-primer or identifier match. COPE v1.2.5 was used to merge high-quality paired reads, and clonotypes were defined as unique nucleotide sequences. Clonotypes were aligned to IMGT TRBV, TRBD and TRBJ reference segments using MiTCR v1.1. Only V-J combinations with frequency above 0.0001, covering approximately 99% of repertoires, were analysed. The TCS score was defined as the ratio of F50 (clonal expansion) to E x V (chaos), calculated using BLOSUM62-based TCRdist between CDR3 peptides within each V-J. Welch's t-statistics and random forest reduced several hundred V-J features to 13, which were used in a naive Bayes classifier (R e1071). TCRdb ran its own pipeline on the public reads, namely fastp trimming at Q25 and MiXCR clone calling, and kept in-frame beta chains. Every entry covers one CDR3 protein and lists the most common genes and DNA from its rows. In this record, the V and J calls reflect TCRdb's handling and not the investigators' own analysis. The sample table records 600,000 or so distinct CDR3 sequences; 40% to 55% of these occur just once. The top ten constitute 8.2% of the sample.

The CDR3 measures 15 amino acids from cysteine to phenylalanine. Only CDR3 DNA is held: 45 bases, read in frame from base 1. The germline V gene provides CDR1 MNHEY and CDR2 SVGEGT. The V and J ends are trimmed by 5 bases and 0 bases, leaving 8 bases between them. The sequence joins TRBV6-2 or TRBV6-3 to TRBJ2-6, with the D gene not clear enough to name. The sample was peripheral blood or thyroid tissue (not recorded which). The sequence was collected from a woman younger than 30 with Graves' hyperthyroidism. Donor details come from another sample of the same person, matched by shared clones. This receptor carries the CDR3 CASSPAVSGANVLTF. The sequenced DNA is TGTGCCAGCAGTCCTGCCGTCTCTGGGGCCAACGTCCTGACTTTC.